Given below is one T cell receptor beta chain in context. Its antigen remains undetermined. Within one base of it there is no much larger clone, and no base qualities were kept. This entry belongs to a study of blood T cells in healthy people across ages (dated by TCRdb to the mid-2010s). Some background on the complete study: In model experiments, template switching captured roughly one uniquely barcoded TCR beta cDNA molecule for every two T cells. The donors were divided into four age groups: young (average roughly 15 years), middle-aged (about 39), aged (about 62) and long-lived (approximately 74). The study analyzed two additional independent replicas of 1 million unique cDNA reads from the same blood draw for two donors, one aged 18 to 29 and one aged 80 or older. To avoid experimental bias, donors of different ages were spread randomly across the sequencing lanes. Using deep sequencing normalized with unique cDNA molecular identifiers, the study measured how TCR beta repertoire diversity changes with age. Study-level results and caveats: Conclusive comparison of naive and antigen-experienced compartments was prevented by the profiling of bulk unsorted PBMCs. Observed TCR beta diversity correlated strongly with the percentage of naive T cells measured by flow cytometry. Compared with the aged group, the long-lived group had more naive CD4+ T cells, fewer expanded clones and increased TCR diversity, a pattern suggesting age selection. Estimates of total diversity based on one million sequenced T cells were regarded as lower bounds and as underestimates. As age increased, observed TCR beta diversity per million T cells dropped in a roughly linear way, and a significant reduction was already evident by age about 40. Because the CMV infection status of the donors was unknown, age-related changes in expanded clonotypes may potentially have been confounded.

Per the germline V gene, MNHEY is the CDR1 and SVGEGT is the CDR2. V sheds 5 bases and J sheds 7 bases, leaving 8 bases between their ends. The CDR3 sequence holds 11 residues, the cysteine and phenylalanine included. Just CDR3 DNA is preserved here, 33 bases in frame from base 1. Systemically healthy Caucasian individuals from Russia, roughly 40 in total and aged about 6 to 100 years, were included as donors. Each donor gave ten milliliters of peripheral blood, collected into EDTA-treated Vacutainer tubes. PBMCs were isolated by Ficoll-Paque density-gradient centrifugation, with at least 7 million obtained per sample. Trizol reagent was used to extract total RNA from PBMCs, with at least 5.5 micrograms per sample. Naive CD45RAhigh/CD27high T cell percentages were measured by flow cytometry on a PBMC aliquot from every donor. The library was made by 5' RACE. Instrument used: Illumina HiSeq 2500. A second PCR of roughly 6 to 11 cycles was run with a J-beta primer mix and a sample-barcoded 5' primer. A template-switch 5' adaptor carrying 12 random nucleotides introduced a unique molecular identifier onto each TCR beta cDNA molecule. Each sample yielded at least 3 million CDR3-containing paired-end reads. First-strand cDNA was synthesized from all RNA with the Mint cDNA synthesis kit, primed by a TRBC-specific oligonucleotide. Following uracil-DNA glycosylase treatment, a first 18-cycle PCR with universal primers M1SS and BC2_uni_R was performed on all cDNA. In the authors' own workflow: Each sample was normalized by randomly selecting 1 million high-quality reads, each carrying a distinct molecular identifier. Instead of being binned into consensus sequences, reads that shared molecular identifiers were thrown out. MiTCR, with a Q25 quality threshold and the strictest error-elimination algorithm, was used for CDR3 identification, clonotype clustering and error correction. A nonparametric unseen species model with Euler transformation was used to estimate a lower bound on total TCR beta diversity. The public reads were reprocessed in TCRdb via fastp at Q25 and MiXCR, keeping in-frame beta chains. All rows with the same CDR3 protein become a single entry with the most common DNA and genes. The authors' filters were not applied to this entry. The sample includes approximately 800,000 distinct CDR3 sequences, with 55% to 70% observed a single time. The top ten constitute roughly 22% of the sample.

The receptor was isolated from a man between 25 and 39 years old in good health. The sequence links TRBV6-2 or TRBV6-3 to TRBJ2-5; no D gene call is confident. The sample was blood. The nucleotide sequence reads as follows: TGTGCCAGCAGTGAATGGGGGACCCAGTACTTC. This translates into CASSEWGTQYF.